These 10 T cell receptor beta chains were all obtained from the same sample, sequenced in a study of cytomegalovirus exposure and HLA in healthy donors. Vbeta (60) and Jbeta (13) primers were used in the PCR. Profiling relied on immunoSEQ multiplex PCR, and the TCRdb table lists in-frame clones only, not all of them. The sample has 120,000 or so clones; 80% to 90% are singletons. Specimen: PBMCs. The receptors shown here come from a man in his forties in good health and CMV-seronegative.

This chain connects TRBV6-1 to TRBJ1-1; no firm D call. The CDR3 consists of 12 residues. V was cut by 2 bases and J by 11 bases, with 12 bases left in between. Germline V gene sequence: CDR1 MNHNS, CDR2 SASEGT. CDR3 in DNA: TGTGCCAGCAGTGAAAGAGGCACGGCGGCTTTCTTT. Protein: CASSERGTAAFF.

This sequence joins TRBV5-1 and TRBJ2-7; no definite D call. The CDR3 spans 11 residues. Trimming removed 3 bases from V and 2 bases from J, with 3 bases in between. Germline V gene data show CDR1 as SGHRS and CDR2 as YFSETQ. This CDR3 is CASSSTYEQYF. In nucleotides, the CDR3 is TGCGCCAGCAGCTCCACCTACGAGCAGTACTTC.

This chain connects TRBV9 to TRBJ2-7; tentatively, D is TRBD2 (5 bases). The germline V gene encodes CDR1 SGDLS and CDR2 YYNGEE. The length of the CDR3 is 14 residues. V lost 4 bases and J 0 bases, leaving 11 bases between the germline ends. CDR3 DNA sequence: TGTGCCAGCAGCCTCGGGGTAACCTCCTACGAGCAGTACTTC. Its protein product is CASSLGVTSYEQYF.

In its sample, this clone was seen once. The rearrangement links TRBV7-9 to TRBJ2-1, with 9 nucleotides matching TRBD1. Looked up from germline, CDR1 is SEHNR and CDR2 is FQNEAQ (reference sequence). The CDR3 loop spans 13 amino acids. Trimming removed 8 bases from V and 9 bases from J; junction bases left unmatched: 8. The CDR3 sequence is CASHGDRVFEQFF. The CDR3 coding sequence is TGTGCCAGCCACGGGGACAGGGTCTTTGAGCAGTTCTTC.

V is TRBV2 and J is TRBJ1-5; 8 nucleotides line up with TRBD1. The CDR3 consists of 14 residues. The V segment lost 3 bases and the J segment 2 bases; nucleotides outside the gene matches: 0. Germline CDR1 SNHLY, CDR2 FYNNEI. The CDR3 is CASSEDRGNQPQHF. The CDR3 nucleotides read TGTGCCAGCAGTGAGGACAGGGGCAATCAGCCCCAGCATTTT.

The chain has TRBV14 and TRBJ1-1; no firm D call. The CDR3 extends over 14 amino acids. Germline CDR1 is SGHDN and CDR2 is FVKESK. Between the trimmed V and J ends, which lost 1 base and 1 base, there was a span of 7 bases. The CDR3 nucleotides are TGTGCCAGCAGCCAAGCCTCAGGGAACACTGAAGCTTTCTTT. Amino acid sequence: CASSQASGNTEAFF.

The J gene is TRBJ1-4, the V gene TRBV25-1; 8 bases align to TRBD1. This CDR3 is built from 15 residues. Germline CDR1 reads MGHDK; CDR2 reads SYGVNS. Germline trimming cut 3 bases from V and 6 bases from J; bases unmatched to any gene: 6. The CDR3 reads CASSDQGAVDEKLFF. The CDR3 DNA sequence: TGTGCCAGCAGTGATCAGGGGGCGGTCGATGAAAAACTGTTTTTT. Full variable domain (rest looked up from reference TRBV25-1 and TRBJ1-4): EADIYQTPRYLVIGTGKKITLECSQTMGHDKMYWYQQDPGMELHLIHYSYGVNSTEKGDLSSESTVSRIRTEHFPLTLESARPSHTSQYLCASSDQGAVDEKLFFGSGTQLSVL.

The chain employs TRBV7-9 and TRBJ2-2, with a tentative D call TRBD1 (6 bases). CDR3 length: 15 residues. Germline V gene sequence: CDR1 SEHNR, CDR2 FQNEAQ (reference sequence). Between the trimmed V and J ends, which lost 4 bases and 6 bases, there was a span of 15 bases. CDR3 coding DNA: TGTGCCAGCAGCTGGGGGCTGGAGCCGGCCGGGGAGCTGTTTTTT. It specifies CASSWGLEPAGELFF.

The V gene is TRBV27, the J gene TRBJ2-1; 9 bases fit TRBD2. The CDR3 has 14 residues. CDR1 is MNHEY, CDR2 SMNVEV, per germline (reference sequence). The V and J ends lost 6 bases and 4 bases, in that order; junction bases with no gene match: 4. DNA of the CDR3: TGTGCCAGCAGGTTGACTAGCGGATACAATGAGCAGTTCTTC. It translates to CASRLTSGYNEQFF.

The rearrangement joins TRBV30 to TRBJ2-1; TRBD2 matches at 7 bases. Per germline, CDR1 GTSNPN and CDR2 SVGIG (reference sequence). V gave up 4 bases and J gave up 3 bases; unmatched junction bases: 3. This CDR3 has 13 amino acids. The CDR3 reads CAWTRDYYNEQFF. The CDR3 DNA follows: TGTGCCTGGACAAGGGACTACTACAATGAGCAGTTCTTC.